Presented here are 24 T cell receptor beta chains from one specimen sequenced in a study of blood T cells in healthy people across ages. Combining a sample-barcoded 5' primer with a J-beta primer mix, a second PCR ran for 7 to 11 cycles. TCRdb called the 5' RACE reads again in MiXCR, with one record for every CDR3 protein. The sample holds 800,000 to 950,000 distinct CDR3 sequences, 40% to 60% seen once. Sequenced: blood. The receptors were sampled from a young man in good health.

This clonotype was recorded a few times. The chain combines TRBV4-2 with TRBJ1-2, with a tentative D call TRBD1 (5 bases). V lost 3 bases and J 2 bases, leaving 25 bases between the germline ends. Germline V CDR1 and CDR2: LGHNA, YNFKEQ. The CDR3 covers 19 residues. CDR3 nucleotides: TGTGCCAGCAGCCAGGATACGGGAGTGGGGGGAACGGTGAACTATGGCTACACCTTC. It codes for CASSQDTGVGGTVNYGYTF.

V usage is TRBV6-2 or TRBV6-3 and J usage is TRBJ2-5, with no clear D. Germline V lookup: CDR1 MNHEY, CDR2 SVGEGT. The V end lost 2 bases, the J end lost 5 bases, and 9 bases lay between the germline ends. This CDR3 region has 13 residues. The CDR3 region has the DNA TGTGCCAGCAGTTACGAGATCGGGGAGACCCAGTACTTC. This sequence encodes CASSYEIGETQYF.

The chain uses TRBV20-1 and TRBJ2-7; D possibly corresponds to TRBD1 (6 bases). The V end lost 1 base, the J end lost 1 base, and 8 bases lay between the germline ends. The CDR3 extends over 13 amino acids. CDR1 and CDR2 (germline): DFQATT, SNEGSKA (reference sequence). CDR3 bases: TGCAGTGCTAGAGGCAGGGGATCCTACGAGCAGTACTTC. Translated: CSARGRGSYEQYF.

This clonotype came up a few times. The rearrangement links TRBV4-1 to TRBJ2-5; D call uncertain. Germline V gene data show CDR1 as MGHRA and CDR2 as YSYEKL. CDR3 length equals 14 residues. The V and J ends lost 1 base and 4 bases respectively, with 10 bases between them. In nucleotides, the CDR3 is TGCGCCAGCAGCCAAGTAGGCGTGCCAGAGACCCAGTACTTC. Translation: CASSQVGVPETQYF.

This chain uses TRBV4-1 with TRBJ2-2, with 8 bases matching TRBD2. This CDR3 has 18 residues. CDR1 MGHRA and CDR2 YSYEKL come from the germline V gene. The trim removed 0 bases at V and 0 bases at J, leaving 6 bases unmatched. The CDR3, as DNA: TGCGCCAGCAGCCAAGATTTCGCGGGGGGCCCGAACACCGGGGAGCTGTTTTTT. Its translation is CASSQDFAGGPNTGELFF.

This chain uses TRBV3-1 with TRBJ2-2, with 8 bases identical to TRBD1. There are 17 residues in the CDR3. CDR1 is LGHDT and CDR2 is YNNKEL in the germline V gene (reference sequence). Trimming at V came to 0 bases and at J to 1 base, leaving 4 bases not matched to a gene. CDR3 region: CASSQERGTGNTGELFF. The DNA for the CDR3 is TGTGCCAGCAGCCAAGAGCGCGGGACAGGGAACACCGGGGAGCTGTTTTTT.

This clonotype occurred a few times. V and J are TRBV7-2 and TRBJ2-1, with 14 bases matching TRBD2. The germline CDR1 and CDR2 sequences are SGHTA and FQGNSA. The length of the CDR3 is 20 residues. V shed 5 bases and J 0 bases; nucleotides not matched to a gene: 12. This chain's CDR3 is CASSPLGLAGAKSSYNEQFF. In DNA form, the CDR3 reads TGTGCCAGCAGCCCCCTGGGACTAGCGGGGGCCAAAAGCTCCTACAATGAGCAGTTCTTC.

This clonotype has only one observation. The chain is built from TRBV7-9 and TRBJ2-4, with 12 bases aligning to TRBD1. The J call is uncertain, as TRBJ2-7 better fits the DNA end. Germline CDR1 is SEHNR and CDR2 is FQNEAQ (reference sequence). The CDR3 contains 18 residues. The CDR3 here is CASNPFGGQGAIQDEQYF. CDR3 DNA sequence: TGTGCCAGCAACCCTTTTGGGGGACAGGGGGCCATCCAGGACGAGCAGTACTTC.

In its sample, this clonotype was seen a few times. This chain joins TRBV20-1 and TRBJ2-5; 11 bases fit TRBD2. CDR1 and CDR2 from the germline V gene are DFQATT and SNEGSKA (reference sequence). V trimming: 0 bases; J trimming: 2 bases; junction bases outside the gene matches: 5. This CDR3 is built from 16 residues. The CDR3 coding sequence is TGCAGTGCTAGAGATCAAACTAGCGGGGGACAAGAGACCCAGTACTTC. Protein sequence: CSARDQTSGGQETQYF.

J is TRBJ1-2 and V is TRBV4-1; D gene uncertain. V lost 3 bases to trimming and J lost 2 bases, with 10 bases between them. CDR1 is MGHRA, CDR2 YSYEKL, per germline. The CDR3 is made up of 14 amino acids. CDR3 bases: TGCGCCAGCAGCCAGATGACCGGCAACTATGGCTACACCTTC. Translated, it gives CASSQMTGNYGYTF.

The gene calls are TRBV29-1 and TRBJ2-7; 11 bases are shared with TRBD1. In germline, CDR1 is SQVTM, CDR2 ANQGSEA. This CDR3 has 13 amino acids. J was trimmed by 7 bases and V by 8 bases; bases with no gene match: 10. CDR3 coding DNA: TGCAGCTCGGGGACAGGGGGTTGGAATGAGCAGTACTTC. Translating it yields CSSGTGGWNEQYF.

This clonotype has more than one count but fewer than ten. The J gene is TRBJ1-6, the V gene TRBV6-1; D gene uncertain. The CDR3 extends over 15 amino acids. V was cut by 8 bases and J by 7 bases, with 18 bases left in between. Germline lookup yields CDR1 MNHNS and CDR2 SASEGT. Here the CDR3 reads CASQAPLWENSPLHF. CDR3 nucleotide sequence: TGTGCCAGCCAGGCCCCGCTATGGGAGAATTCACCCCTCCACTTT.

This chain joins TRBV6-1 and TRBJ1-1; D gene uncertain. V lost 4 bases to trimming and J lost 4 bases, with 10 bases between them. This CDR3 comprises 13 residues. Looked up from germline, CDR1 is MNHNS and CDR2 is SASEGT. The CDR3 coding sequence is TGTGCCAGCAGTGGCCGGGCGGGCACTGAAGCTTTCTTT. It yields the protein CASSGRAGTEAFF.

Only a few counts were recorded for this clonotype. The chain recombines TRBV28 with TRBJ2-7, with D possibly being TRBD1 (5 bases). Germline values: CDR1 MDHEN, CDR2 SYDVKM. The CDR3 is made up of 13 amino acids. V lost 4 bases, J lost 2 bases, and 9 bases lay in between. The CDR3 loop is CASSSRQTYEQYF. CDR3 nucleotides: TGTGCCAGCAGTTCCAGACAGACCTACGAGCAGTACTTC.

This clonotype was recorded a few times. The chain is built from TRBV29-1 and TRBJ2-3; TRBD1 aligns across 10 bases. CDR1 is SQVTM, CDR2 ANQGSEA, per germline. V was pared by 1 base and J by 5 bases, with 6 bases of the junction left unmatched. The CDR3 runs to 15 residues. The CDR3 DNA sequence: TGCAGCGTTGAAGGTCCGGGACAGGGGAAAGATACGCAGTATTTT. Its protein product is CSVEGPGQGKDTQYF.

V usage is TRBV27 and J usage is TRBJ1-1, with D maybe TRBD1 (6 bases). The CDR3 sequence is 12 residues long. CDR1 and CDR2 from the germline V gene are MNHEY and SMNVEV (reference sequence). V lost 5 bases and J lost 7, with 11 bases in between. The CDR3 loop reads CASSTQGSEAFF. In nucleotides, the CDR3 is TGTGCCAGCAGTACACAGGGTAGTGAAGCTTTCTTT.

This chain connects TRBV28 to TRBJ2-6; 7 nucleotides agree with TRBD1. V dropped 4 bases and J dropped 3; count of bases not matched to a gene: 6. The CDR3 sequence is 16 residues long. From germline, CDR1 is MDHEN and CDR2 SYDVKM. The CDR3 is CASSYNRGSGANVLTF. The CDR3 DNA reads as TGTGCCAGCAGTTACAACAGGGGAAGTGGGGCCAACGTCCTGACTTTC.

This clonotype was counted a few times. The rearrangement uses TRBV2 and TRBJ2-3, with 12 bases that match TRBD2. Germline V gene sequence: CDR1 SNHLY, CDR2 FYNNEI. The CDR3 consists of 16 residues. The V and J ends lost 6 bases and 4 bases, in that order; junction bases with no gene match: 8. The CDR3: CASRRTSGVLSDTQYF. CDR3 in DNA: TGTGCCAGCAGAAGGACTAGCGGGGTACTCTCAGATACGCAGTATTTT.

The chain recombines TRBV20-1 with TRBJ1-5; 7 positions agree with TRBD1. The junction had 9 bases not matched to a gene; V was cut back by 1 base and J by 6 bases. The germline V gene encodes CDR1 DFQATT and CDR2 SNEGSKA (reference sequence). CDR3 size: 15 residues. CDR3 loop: CSARGTGTTGQPQHF. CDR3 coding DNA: TGCAGTGCTAGAGGGACAGGAACTACTGGTCAGCCCCAGCATTTT.

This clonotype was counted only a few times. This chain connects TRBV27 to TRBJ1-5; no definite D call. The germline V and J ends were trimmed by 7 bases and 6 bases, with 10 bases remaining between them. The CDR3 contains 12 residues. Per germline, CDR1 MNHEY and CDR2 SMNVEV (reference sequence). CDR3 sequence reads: CASNSRGQPQHF. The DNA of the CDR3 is TGTGCCAGCAACTCGCGGGGTCAGCCCCAGCATTTT.

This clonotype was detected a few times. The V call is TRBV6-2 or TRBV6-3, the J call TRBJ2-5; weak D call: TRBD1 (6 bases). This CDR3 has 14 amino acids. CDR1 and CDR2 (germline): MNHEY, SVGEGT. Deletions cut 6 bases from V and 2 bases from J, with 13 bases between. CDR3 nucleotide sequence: TGTGCCAGCAGCCTCCGGGACATTCAAGAGACCCAGTACTTC. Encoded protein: CASSLRDIQETQYF.

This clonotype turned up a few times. CDR3 sequence reads: CAISGPQQGAYEQYF. The CDR3 coding sequence is TGTGCCATCAGTGGCCCCCAACAGGGGGCCTACGAGCAGTACTTC. The chain recombines TRBV10-3 with TRBJ2-7; 8 positions match TRBD1. CDR1 ENHRY and CDR2 SYGVKD come from the germline V gene. The ends lost 4 bases at V and 2 bases at J; junction bases unmatched: 7. This CDR3 has 15 amino acids.

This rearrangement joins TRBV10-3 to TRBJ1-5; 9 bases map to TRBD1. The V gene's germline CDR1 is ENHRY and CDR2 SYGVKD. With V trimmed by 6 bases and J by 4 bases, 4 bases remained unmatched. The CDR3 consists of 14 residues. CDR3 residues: CAIRDRGANQPQHF. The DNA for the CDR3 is TGTGCCATCAGGGACAGGGGCGCAAATCAGCCCCAGCATTTT.

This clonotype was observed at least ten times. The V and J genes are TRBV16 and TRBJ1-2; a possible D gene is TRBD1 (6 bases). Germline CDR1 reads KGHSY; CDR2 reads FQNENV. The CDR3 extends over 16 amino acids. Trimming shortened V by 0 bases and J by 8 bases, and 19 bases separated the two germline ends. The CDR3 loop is CASSQSSRRGGGGYTF. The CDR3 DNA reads TGTGCCAGCAGCCAATCTAGTCGCAGGGGCGGCGGCGGCTACACCTTC.